This entry is about one TCR beta chain. Its antigen is currently unknown. The sample originates from a study of STAT3 mutations in large granular lymphocyte leukemia. Study overall: Among longitudinally sequenced T-LGLL patients, roughly half had canonical activating STAT3 mutations detected. 40% of treated T-LGLL patients showed hematologic response to immunosuppression. General observations from the study: At least one immunodominant TCR beta clonotype appeared in every T-cell large granular lymphocyte leukemia patient. Variable sampling intervals and differing treatment regimens complicated linking therapy response to TCR clonal burden changes.

Average productive template count per sample was around 44,000. Data came from immunoSEQ multiplex PCR; TCRdb stores just in-frame clones and leaves some out. The sample yields about 3,800 clones, about 39% seen once. The CDR3 has 14 residues. The germline V gene encodes CDR1 KGHSH and CDR2 LQKENI. V dropped 3 bases and J dropped 2 bases, with 10 bases sitting between them. This clonotype was obtained from a man between 60 and 75 years old with T-cell large granular lymphocyte leukemia. Some clones in this sample may be carry-over from other donors' samples. The chain has TRBV18 and TRBJ2-5; D gene ambiguous. Sequencing input: peripheral blood mononuclear cells. CDR3: CASSPGYTQETQYF. CDR3 bases: TGTGCCAGCTCACCCGGTTACACGCAAGAGACCCAGTACTTC.